This TCR beta chain was identified during a study of blood T cell repertoires in COVID-19. Overall study: Acute and convalescent COVID-19 specimens originated in the United States, Italy and Spain. In each case, the material was cDNA or gDNA derived from T cells, B-cell-depleted T cells, or PBMCs.

The authors' processing: For nucleated cells, counts were estimated from reference gene primer amplification. The data were produced by immunoSEQ multiplex PCR, yet TCRdb's version contains in-frame clones alone and is incomplete. The V and J calls and the clone size are those of that table, but D and trimming were determined from the DNA. The data contain about 150,000 clones, about four fifths of them seen just once; the ten biggest clones take up less than 2.5%. The CDR3 is 14 residues long. Germline CDR1 reads SNHLY; CDR2 reads FYNNEI. Trimming shortened V by 5 bases and J by 3 bases, and 10 bases separated the two germline ends.

The clonotype comes from a man between 65 and 80 years old with acute or convalescent COVID-19. The sample consisted of peripheral blood. V and J are TRBV2 and TRBJ2-2; D might be TRBD2 (6 bases). The CDR3 region is CASSWGEDTGELFF. The CDR3, as DNA: TGTGCCAGCAGTTGGGGGGAGGACACCGGGGAGCTGTTTTTT.